The clone carrying this T cell receptor beta chain ranks as medium-sized. Individual cDNA molecules received unique molecular identifiers in the library. Source study methods: Ranging from about 23,224 to 750,000, TCR counts per sample had a median value of around 90,000. MiXCR, applied by TCRdb to the RACE reads, yields one record per CDR3 protein. TCRdb's processing, not the authors' own work, is the source of the V and J calls. This table has tens of thousands of distinct CDR3 sequences, 4.5% to 5.5% appearing once. This entry comes from a study of human T cells and chemical hapten exposure. The germline CDR1 and CDR2 sequences are MNHEY and SVGEGT. The CDR3 totals 13 residues. V lost 2 bases, J lost 3 bases, and 5 bases lay in between. The time point was: healthy volunteer bleed at 6 weeks. Unfractionated whole blood was the source from which total RNA was extracted.

The V gene is TRBV6-2 or TRBV6-3, the J gene TRBJ1-5; D unresolved. This receptor was taken from a human donor in good health. Some clones in this sample may be carry-over from other donors' samples. Sequencing was carried out using whole blood. CDR3 amino acids: CASSYRDNQPQHF. In DNA form, the CDR3 reads TGTGCCAGCAGTTACCGGGACAATCAGCCCCAGCATTTT.